Listed here are 31 T cell receptor beta chains from one sample, sequenced in a study of CD8 T cells in Susac syndrome (dated by TCRdb to about 2019). Library prep was done by the immunoSEQ multiplex PCR assay. RNA was extracted with the RNeasy kit and roughly 0.45 to 1 ug was reverse transcribed using random hexamers. The public reads were reprocessed in TCRdb via fastp at Q25 and MiXCR, keeping in-frame beta chains. Each entry merges the rows of one CDR3 protein and shows their most common DNA and genes. The sample records approximately 110,000 distinct CDR3 sequences, roughly 93% of which are singletons. The ten largest clones capture over 0.3% of the sample. Sequenced material: CD8+ T cells from PBMCs. The origin of the receptors is a human donor with multiple sclerosis.

The chain has TRBV7-3 and TRBJ2-1; D perhaps matches TRBD1 (7 bases). Trimming took 2 bases from V and 9 from J, leaving 14 bases between them. The CDR3 extends over 14 amino acids. Germline lookup yields CDR1 SGHTA and CDR2 FQGTGA. This CDR3 is CASSLGGGSGEQFF. The CDR3, as DNA: TGTGCCAGCAGCTTAGGAGGGGGCTCGGGTGAGCAGTTCTTC. The full variable domain, completed using reference TRBV7-3 and TRBJ2-1, is GAGVSQTPSNKVTEKGKYVELRCDPISGHTALYWYRQSLGQGPEFLIYFQGTGAADDSGLPNDRFFAVRPEGSVSTLKIQRTERGDSAVYLCASSLGGGSGEQFFGPGTRLTVL.

The chain has TRBV4-1 and TRBJ2-1; the match to TRBD2 covers 7 bases. This CDR3 region has 13 residues. Trimming at V came to 5 bases and at J to 7 bases, leaving 5 bases not matched to a gene. From germline, CDR1 is MGHRA and CDR2 YSYEKL. CDR3 in amino acids: CASSEIGGNEQFF. For the CDR3, the DNA is TGCGCCAGCAGCGAGATCGGGGGGAATGAGCAGTTCTTC.

The rearrangement joins TRBV12-3 or TRBV12-4 to TRBJ1-1; TRBD1 might be the D (6 bases). CDR3 length: 14 amino acids. V was shortened by 0 bases and J by 4 bases, with 9 bases between the two germline ends. The CDR3 loop is CASSLAKQGTEAFF. Here the CDR3 DNA reads TGTGCCAGCAGTTTAGCGAAACAGGGCACTGAAGCTTTCTTT.

V and J are TRBV5-6 and TRBJ2-7, with a possible D match to TRBD1 (5 bases). CDR1 SGHDT and CDR2 YYEEEE come from the germline V gene. Trimming took 7 bases from V and 2 from J, leaving 10 bases between them. The CDR3 loop spans 12 amino acids. This CDR3 reads CASGAGPYEQYF. The DNA for the CDR3 is TGTGCCAGCGGTGCAGGGCCCTACGAGCAGTACTTC.

The V and J genes are TRBV4-2 and TRBJ2-1; 14 bases fit TRBD2. The CDR3 is 16 amino acids. Unmatched junction bases numbered 3, after V lost 0 bases and J lost 8 bases. Germline lookup yields CDR1 LGHNA and CDR2 YNFKEQ. This CDR3 is CASSQDGLAGGYEQFF. The CDR3 coding sequence is TGTGCCAGCAGCCAAGATGGACTAGCGGGGGGCTATGAGCAGTTCTTC.

The chain uses TRBV6-6 and TRBJ2-2; 10 bases are shared with TRBD1. With V trimmed by 5 bases and J by 8 bases, 11 bases remained unmatched. The length of the CDR3 is 16 residues. Looked up from germline, CDR1 is MNHNY and CDR2 is SVGAGI (reference sequence). This CDR3 reads CASSRPDRGRVGELFF. In DNA, the CDR3 is TGTGCCAGCAGTCGACCAGACAGGGGGCGCGTTGGGGAGCTGTTTTTT.

The chain's CDR3 is CASSYTGTNTEAFF. CDR3 DNA: TGTGCCAGCAGCTACACAGGGACGAACACTGAAGCTTTCTTT. The chain couples TRBV7-8 to TRBJ1-1; D might be TRBD1 (6 bases). The V gene's germline CDR1 is SGHVS and CDR2 FQNEAQ. V lost 4 bases, J lost 1 base, and 10 bases lay in between. The CDR3 has 14 residues.

The V call is TRBV7-2, the J call TRBJ2-1; D unclear. The germline gives CDR1 SGHTA, CDR2 FQGNSA. Trimming stripped 4 bases from V and 8 bases from J, with 15 bases between. The CDR3 sequence is 14 residues long. This CDR3 is CASSSSLGPDEQFF. The DNA of the CDR3 is TGTGCCAGCAGCTCCTCCTTAGGTCCGGATGAGCAGTTCTTC. The entire variable domain, with the rest obtained from reference TRBV7-2 and TRBJ2-1, is as follows: GAGVSQSPSNKVTEKGKDVELRCDPISGHTALYWYRQSLGQGLEFLIYFQGNSAPDKSGLPSDRFSAERTGGSVSTLTIQRTQQEDSAVYLCASSSSLGPDEQFFGPGTRLTVL.

V gene TRBV4-2 combines with J gene TRBJ2-1; perhaps TRBD2 as D (6 bases). The germline gives CDR1 LGHNA, CDR2 YNFKEQ. V was shortened by 1 base and J by 7 bases, with 14 bases between the two germline ends. The CDR3 has 15 residues. CDR3 protein: CASSQVDGGLNEQFF. The CDR3 nucleotides are TGTGCCAGCAGCCAAGTAGACGGAGGACTAAATGAGCAGTTCTTC.

The CDR3 protein is CASSAGSGSSYEQYV. The DNA for the CDR3 is TGTGCCAGCAGCGCGGGCAGCGGGAGCTCCTACGAGCAGTACGTC. The chain joins TRBV6-5 to TRBJ2-7, with 8 bases that match TRBD2. Germline CDR1 MNHEY, CDR2 SVGAGI. Trimming took 6 bases from V and 0 from J; bases not matched to a gene: 7. This CDR3 has 15 amino acids.

This chain connects TRBV20-1 to TRBJ2-1; 7 nucleotides agree with TRBD2. The CDR3 runs 15 residues. Germline V gene data show CDR1 as DFQATT and CDR2 as SNEGSKA (reference sequence). After removal of 3 bases from V and 4 bases from J, the junction contained 9 bases not matched to a gene. The CDR3: CSASRRELGYNEQFF. DNA for the CDR3: TGCAGTGCTAGTAGGCGGGAGCTGGGTTACAATGAGCAGTTCTTC.

The J gene is TRBJ2-2, the V gene TRBV29-1; D may be TRBD1 (6 bases). V lost 2 bases and J lost 5, with 12 bases in between. The length of the CDR3 is 14 residues. Per germline, CDR1 SQVTM and CDR2 ANQGSEA. CDR3 in DNA: TGCAGCGTTGAAAGTACAGGGACAACCGGGGAGCTGTTTTTT. Translated, it gives CSVESTGTTGELFF.

J is TRBJ2-3 and V is TRBV9, with D tentatively TRBD1 or TRBD2 (5 bases each). The CDR3 has 16 amino acids. From germline, CDR1 is SGDLS and CDR2 YYNGEE. V lost 1 base to trimming and J lost 5 bases, with 17 bases between them. The CDR3 DNA is TGTGCCAGCAGCGTATTTGGGGGAGCCCCGGGAGATACGCAGTATTTT. Translated: CASSVFGGAPGDTQYF. Drawing the rest from reference TRBV9 and TRBJ2-3, the complete variable domain is DSGVTQTPKHLITATGQRVTLRCSPRSGDLSVYWYQQSLDQGLQFLIQYYNGEERAKGNILERFSAQQFPDLHSELNLSSLELGDSALYFCASSVFGGAPGDTQYFGPGTRLTVL.

The chain combines TRBV20-1 with TRBJ2-1; perhaps TRBD2 as D (6 bases). The V gene's germline CDR1 is DFQATT and CDR2 SNEGSKA (reference sequence). Between the trimmed V and J ends, which lost 0 bases and 6 bases, there was a span of 15 bases. The length of the CDR3 is 15 residues. The CDR3: CSARDLGLPRNEQFF. In DNA form, the CDR3 reads TGCAGTGCTAGAGATCTAGGACTACCGCGCAATGAGCAGTTCTTC.

The chain is built from TRBV6-4 and TRBJ2-2, with 7 bases lining up with TRBD2. CDR1 is MRHNA, CDR2 SNTAGT, per germline. The CDR3 covers 16 residues. V was pared by 4 bases and J by 4 bases, with 9 bases of the junction left unmatched. CDR3 amino acids: CASSAGAGTVTGELFF. Here the CDR3 DNA reads TGTGCCAGCAGTGCGGGAGCGGGGACGGTCACCGGGGAGCTGTTTTTT.

The V gene is TRBV19, the J gene TRBJ2-1, with a possible D match to TRBD2 (6 bases). V lost 6 bases and J lost 5, with 8 bases in between. This CDR3 is 12 amino acids long. Germline-derived CDR1 and CDR2 are LNHDA and SQIVND (reference sequence). As DNA, the CDR3 is TGTGCCAGTAGAACGGGAGACAATGAGCAGTTCTTC. This codes for CASRTGDNEQFF. The full variable domain, with the rest looked up from reference TRBV19 and TRBJ2-1, is DGGITQSPKYLFRKEGQNVTLSCEQNLNHDAMYWYRQDPGQGLRLIYYSQIVNDFQKGDIAEGYSVSREKKESFPLTVTSAQKNPTAFYLCASRTGDNEQFFGPGTRLTVL.

This chain connects TRBV7-9 to TRBJ1-4, with D tentatively TRBD1 (6 bases). The CDR3 sequence is 13 residues long. Germline V CDR1 and CDR2: SEHNR, FQNEAQ (reference sequence). V lost 5 bases and J 10 bases, leaving 14 bases between the germline ends. The CDR3 sequence: CASSPGATGKLFF. Written as DNA, the CDR3 is TGTGCCAGCAGCCCAGGGGCGACTGGAAAACTGTTTTTT.

The DNA for the CDR3 is TGTGCCAGCAGCCAAGAGTTGCGGGAAGCCTACAATGAGCAGTTCTTC. Amino acid sequence: CASSQELREAYNEQFF. V is TRBV4-2 and J is TRBJ2-1; weak D call: TRBD2 (6 bases). The CDR3 runs to 16 residues. The germline V gene has CDR1 LGHNA and CDR2 YNFKEQ. Trimming took 0 bases from V and 2 from J, leaving 11 bases between them.

This clonotype was found once. The J gene is TRBJ2-1, the V gene TRBV24-1; TRBD2 might be the D (6 bases). The CDR3 sequence is 15 residues long. V was pared by 4 bases and J by 2 bases, with 11 bases between. CDR1 and CDR2 from the germline V gene are KGHDR and SFDVKD. CDR3 sequence reads: CATSEFSGAYNEQFF. The DNA for the CDR3 is TGTGCCACCAGTGAATTCTCGGGGGCCTACAATGAGCAGTTCTTC.

This chain connects TRBV6-2 or TRBV6-3 to TRBJ2-1; D is uncertain. The germline V gene has CDR1 MNHEY and CDR2 SVGEGT. CDR3 length: 11 amino acids. V lost 2 bases and J 6 bases, leaving 2 bases between the germline ends. The CDR3 DNA reads TGTGCCAGCAGTTACAGCAATGAGCAGTTCTTC. Residues: CASSYSNEQFF.

This sequence joins TRBV13 and TRBJ1-2; 9 positions agree with TRBD1. The CDR3 contains 16 residues. Unmatched junction bases numbered 5, after V lost 1 base and J lost 2 bases. Per the germline V gene, CDR1 is PRHDT and CDR2 is FYEKMQ (reference sequence). In DNA form, the CDR3 reads TGTGCCAGCAGCTTAGATCCGGGACAGGGAAACTATGGCTACACCTTC. Translating it yields CASSLDPGQGNYGYTF. The entire variable domain, with the rest obtained from reference TRBV13 and TRBJ1-2, is as follows: AAGVIQSPRHLIKEKRETATLKCYPIPRHDTVYWYQQGPGQDPQFLISFYEKMQSDKGSIPDRFSAQQFSDYHSELNMSSLELGDSALYFCASSLDPGQGNYGYTFGSGTRLTVV.

V and J are TRBV29-1 and TRBJ2-3; the D gene is possibly TRBD2 (7 bases). Germline V gene data show CDR1 as SQVTM and CDR2 as ANQGSEA. CDR3 length: 15 residues. V lost 6 bases to trimming and J lost 4 bases, with 20 bases between them. The CDR3 protein is CSVESNGGGSDTQYF. The CDR3 DNA reads as TGCAGCGTCGAGAGCAATGGCGGGGGCTCAGATACGCAGTATTTT.

This clonotype was counted once. The genes are TRBV4-1 and TRBJ2-4; D possibly corresponds to TRBD1 (5 bases). V dropped 1 base and J dropped 4 bases, with 11 bases sitting between them. This CDR3 has 15 amino acids. The germline gives CDR1 MGHRA, CDR2 YSYEKL. CDR3 DNA: TGCGCCAGCAGCCAAGCGGTCCAGGGTAAAAACATTCAGTACTTC. Residues: CASSQAVQGKNIQYF.

This chain's CDR3 is CSARETGAWNTEAFF. The CDR3 DNA reads TGCAGTGCTAGAGAAACGGGAGCTTGGAACACTGAAGCTTTCTTT. The V and J genes are TRBV20-1 and TRBJ1-1; no reliable D call. The CDR3 runs to 15 residues. The V and J ends lost 0 bases and 1 base respectively, with 12 bases between them. Germline V CDR1 and CDR2: DFQATT, SNEGSKA (reference sequence).

The chain combines TRBV29-1 with TRBJ1-2; the D is unclear. The germline gives CDR1 SQVTM, CDR2 ANQGSEA. The CDR3 spans 12 residues. Trimming stripped 3 bases from V and 4 bases from J, with 9 bases between. Here the CDR3 DNA reads TGCAGCGTTGATTCCACCATCTATGGCTACACCTTC. Translation gives CSVDSTIYGYTF.

The V gene is TRBV5-6, the J gene TRBJ2-5; TRBD2 matches at 13 bases. With 4 bases clipped from V and 5 bases from J, the junction kept 8 bases outside the gene matches. Germline loops: CDR1 SGHDT, CDR2 YYEEEE. This CDR3 contains 16 residues. The CDR3 nucleotides are TGTGCCAGCAGCATCGGACTAGCGGGAGTAGGGGAGACCCAGTACTTC. This encodes CASSIGLAGVGETQYF.

This chain joins TRBV20-1 and TRBJ2-1, with D uncertain. V was clipped by 0 bases and J by 0 bases, with 6 bases between them. The CDR3 length is 14 residues. From germline, CDR1 is DFQATT and CDR2 SNEGSKA (reference sequence). Here the CDR3 reads CSARDLGSYNEQFF. The CDR3 DNA reads TGCAGTGCTAGAGATCTGGGCTCCTACAATGAGCAGTTCTTC.

J is TRBJ2-1 and V is TRBV9; 9 bases match TRBD2. The germline V gene encodes CDR1 SGDLS and CDR2 YYNGEE. The CDR3 sequence is 15 residues long. Trimming at V came to 3 bases and at J to 6 bases, leaving 7 bases not matched to a gene. CDR3 sequence (DNA): TGTGCCAGCAGCGCCCGACTAGCGGCAATCAATGAGCAGTTCTTC. Translation gives CASSARLAAINEQFF.

This sequence joins TRBV13 and TRBJ2-7, with D possibly matching TRBD1 (6 bases). V was trimmed by 1 base and J by 3 bases, leaving 10 bases between them. Germline V gene sequence: CDR1 PRHDT, CDR2 FYEKMQ (reference sequence). The CDR3 has 14 amino acids. The CDR3 region has the DNA TGTGCCAGCAGCTTAGCGGGACACCACTACGAGCAGTACTTC. This translates into CASSLAGHHYEQYF. The whole variable domain, remainder taken from reference TRBV13 and TRBJ2-7, is AAGVIQSPRHLIKEKRETATLKCYPIPRHDTVYWYQQGPGQDPQFLISFYEKMQSDKGSIPDRFSAQQFSDYHSELNMSSLELGDSALYFCASSLAGHHYEQYFGPGTRLTVT.

The J gene is TRBJ1-4, the V gene TRBV5-1; D gene ambiguous. Trimming removed 3 bases from V and 3 bases from J, with 12 bases in between. Germline assignment: CDR1 SGHRS and CDR2 YFSETQ. The CDR3 extends over 15 amino acids. The CDR3 reads CASSWERSANEKLFF. In DNA, the CDR3 is TGCGCCAGCAGCTGGGAAAGGTCGGCTAATGAAAAACTGTTTTTT.

This chain uses TRBV7-8 with TRBJ2-5, with D uncertain. The CDR3 is 14 residues long. Germline V gene data show CDR1 as SGHVS and CDR2 as FQNEAQ. Trimming shortened V by 1 base and J by 2 bases, and 8 bases separated the two germline ends. This CDR3 reads CASSLVMRQETQYF. In DNA form, the CDR3 reads TGTGCCAGCAGCTTAGTCATGCGGCAAGAGACCCAGTACTTC.